This T cell receptor (beta chain) was captured in a study of early T cells in non-severe SARS-CoV-2 infection. The ends lost 3 bases at V and 3 bases at J; junction bases unmatched: 3. The germline V gene encodes CDR1 SGHRS and CDR2 YFSETQ. This CDR3 comprises 15 residues. This clonotype has ten or more counts. Tagging with unique molecular identifiers was applied to individual cDNA molecules. One entry per CDR3 protein results from TCRdb running MiXCR on the 5' RACE reads. The sample holds 98,000 or so distinct CDR3 sequences; about 12% are singletons and the top ten take around 3.2%. The clonotype comes from an adult who was a healthcare worker with PCR-confirmed SARS-CoV-2 infection or an uninfected control (not recorded which). V is TRBV5-1 and J is TRBJ2-3; 11 bases line up with TRBD2. Sequencing used whole blood. The DNA of the CDR3 is TGCGCCAGCAGCTCGGGACTAGCGGAGACAGATACGCAGTATTTT. Its translation: CASSSGLAETDTQYF. The complete variable domain, with remaining parts taken from reference TRBV5-1 and TRBJ2-3, reads KAGVTQTPRYLIKTRGQQVTLSCSPISGHRSVSWYQQTPGQGLQFLFEYFSETQRNKGNFPGRFSGRQFSNSRSEMNVSTLELGDSALYLCASSSGLAETDTQYFGPGTRLTVL.